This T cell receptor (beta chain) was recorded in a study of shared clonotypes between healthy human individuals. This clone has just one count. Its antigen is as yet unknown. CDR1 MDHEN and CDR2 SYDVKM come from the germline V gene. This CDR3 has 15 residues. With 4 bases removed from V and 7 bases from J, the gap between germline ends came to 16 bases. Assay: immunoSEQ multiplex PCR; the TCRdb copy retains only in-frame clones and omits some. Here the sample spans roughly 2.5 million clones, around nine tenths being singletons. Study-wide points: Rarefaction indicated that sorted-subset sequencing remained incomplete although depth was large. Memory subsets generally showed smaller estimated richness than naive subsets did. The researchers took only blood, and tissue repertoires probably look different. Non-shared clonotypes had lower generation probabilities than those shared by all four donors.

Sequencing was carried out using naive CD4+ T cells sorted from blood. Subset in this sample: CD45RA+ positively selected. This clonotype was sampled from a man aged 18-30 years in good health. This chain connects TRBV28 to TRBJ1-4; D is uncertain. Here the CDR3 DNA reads TGTGCCAGCAGTTCAGCGACCTTCCGGGGTGAAAAACTGTTTTTT. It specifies CASSSATFRGEKLFF.